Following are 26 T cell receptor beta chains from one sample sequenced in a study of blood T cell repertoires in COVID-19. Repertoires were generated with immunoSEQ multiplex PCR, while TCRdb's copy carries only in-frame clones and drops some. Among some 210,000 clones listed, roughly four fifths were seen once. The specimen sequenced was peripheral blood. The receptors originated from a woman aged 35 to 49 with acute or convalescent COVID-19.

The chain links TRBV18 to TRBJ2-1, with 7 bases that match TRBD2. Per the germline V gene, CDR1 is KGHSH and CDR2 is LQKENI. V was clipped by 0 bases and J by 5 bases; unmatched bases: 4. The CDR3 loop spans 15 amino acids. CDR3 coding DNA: TGTGCCAGCTCACCACCGTCCCTAGCGGACAATGAGCAGTTCTTC. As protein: CASSPPSLADNEQFF.

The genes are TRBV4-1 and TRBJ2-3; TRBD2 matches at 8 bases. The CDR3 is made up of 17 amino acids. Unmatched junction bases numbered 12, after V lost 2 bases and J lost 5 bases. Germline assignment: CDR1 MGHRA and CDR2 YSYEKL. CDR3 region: CASSQHNGRARGDTQYF. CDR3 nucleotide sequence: TGCGCCAGCAGCCAACACAACGGGAGGGCCCGTGGAGATACGCAGTATTTT.

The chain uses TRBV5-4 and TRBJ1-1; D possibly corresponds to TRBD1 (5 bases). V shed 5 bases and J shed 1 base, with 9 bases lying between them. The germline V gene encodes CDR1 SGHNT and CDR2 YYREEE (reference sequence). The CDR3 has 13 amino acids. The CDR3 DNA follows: TGTGCCAGCAGATTTACAGGGAACACTGAAGCTTTCTTT. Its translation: CASRFTGNTEAFF.

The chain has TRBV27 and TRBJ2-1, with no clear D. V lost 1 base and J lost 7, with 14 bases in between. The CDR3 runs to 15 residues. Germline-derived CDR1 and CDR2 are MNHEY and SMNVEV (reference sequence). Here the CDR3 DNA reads TGTGCCAGCAGTTTATGGTTCGTGAACAAGAATGAGCAGTTCTTC. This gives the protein CASSLWFVNKNEQFF.

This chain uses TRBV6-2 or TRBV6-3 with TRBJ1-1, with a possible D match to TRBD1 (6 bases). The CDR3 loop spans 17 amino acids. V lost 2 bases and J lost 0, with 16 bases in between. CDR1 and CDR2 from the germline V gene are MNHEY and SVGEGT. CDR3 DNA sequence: TGTGCCAGCAGTTACCCACCGGACAGATCCATGAACACTGAAGCTTTCTTT. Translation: CASSYPPDRSMNTEAFF.

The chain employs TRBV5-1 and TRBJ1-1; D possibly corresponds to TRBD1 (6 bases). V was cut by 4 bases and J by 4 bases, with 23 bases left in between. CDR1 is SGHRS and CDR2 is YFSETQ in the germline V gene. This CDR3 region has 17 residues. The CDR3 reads CASSPLGGLDGATEAFF. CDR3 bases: TGCGCCAGCAGCCCTCTGGGGGGGCTTGATGGGGCCACTGAAGCTTTCTTT.

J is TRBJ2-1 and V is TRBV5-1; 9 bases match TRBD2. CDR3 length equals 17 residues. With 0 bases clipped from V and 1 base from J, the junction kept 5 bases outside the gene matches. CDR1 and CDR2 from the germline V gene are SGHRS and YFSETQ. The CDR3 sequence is CASSLEASGTSYNEQFF. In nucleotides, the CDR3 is TGCGCCAGCAGCTTGGAGGCTAGCGGGACGTCCTACAATGAGCAGTTCTTC.

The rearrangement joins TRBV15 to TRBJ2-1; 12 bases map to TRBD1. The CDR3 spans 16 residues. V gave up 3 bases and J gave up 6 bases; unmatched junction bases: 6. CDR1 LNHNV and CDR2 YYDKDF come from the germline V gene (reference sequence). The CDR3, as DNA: TGTGCCACCAGCAGGGACCGGGACAGGGGGCGCAATGAGCAGTTCTTC. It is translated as CATSRDRDRGRNEQFF.

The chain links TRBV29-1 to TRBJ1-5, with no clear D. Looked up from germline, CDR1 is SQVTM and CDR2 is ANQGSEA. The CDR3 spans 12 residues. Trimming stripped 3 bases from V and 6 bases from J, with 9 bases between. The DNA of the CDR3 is TGCAGCGTTGATGAAGGCGGTCAGCCCCAGCATTTT. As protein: CSVDEGGQPQHF.

The DNA for the CDR3 is TGTGCCAGCAGCTTAGAGGGGAACCAGCTGTTTTTT. Translated, it gives CASSLEGNQLFF. The chain combines TRBV7-9 with TRBJ2-2; weak D call: TRBD1 (5 bases). The CDR3 has 12 amino acids. CDR1 and CDR2 from the germline V gene are SEHNR and FQNEAQ (reference sequence). V lost 1 base, J lost 12 bases, and 9 bases lay in between.

CDR3 sequence (DNA): TGTGCCAGCAGCCGAACGGGACAGCTCACAGATACGCAGTATTTT. Its protein is CASSRTGQLTDTQYF. This chain links TRBV7-3 with TRBJ2-3, with 7 positions matching TRBD1. The J segment lost 2 bases and the V segment lost 5 bases, leaving 7 bases of the junction unmatched. This CDR3 is 15 amino acids long. Germline V gene data show CDR1 as SGHTA and CDR2 as FQGTGA.

The CDR3 sequence: CASSIWSGTEDGYTF. In DNA form, the CDR3 reads TGTGCCAGTAGTATATGGTCCGGGACAGAGGATGGCTACACCTTC. This sequence joins TRBV19 and TRBJ1-2; 7 bases map to TRBD1. With 2 bases clipped from V and 6 bases from J, the junction kept 9 bases outside the gene matches. The CDR3 is 15 residues long. From germline, CDR1 is LNHDA and CDR2 SQIVND (reference sequence).

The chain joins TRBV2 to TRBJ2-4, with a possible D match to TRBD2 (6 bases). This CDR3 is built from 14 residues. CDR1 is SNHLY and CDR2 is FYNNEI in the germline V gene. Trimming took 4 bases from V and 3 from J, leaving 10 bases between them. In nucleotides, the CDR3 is TGTGCCAGCAGTGTATCGGGAGACAAAAACATTCAGTACTTC. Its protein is CASSVSGDKNIQYF.

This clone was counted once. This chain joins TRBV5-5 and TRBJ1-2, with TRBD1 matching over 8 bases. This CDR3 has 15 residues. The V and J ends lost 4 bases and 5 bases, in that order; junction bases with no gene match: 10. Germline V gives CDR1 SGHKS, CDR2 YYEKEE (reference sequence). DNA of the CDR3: TGTGCCAGCAGCGGAGGACAGGGAAAGTTTTATGGCTACACCTTC. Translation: CASSGGQGKFYGYTF.

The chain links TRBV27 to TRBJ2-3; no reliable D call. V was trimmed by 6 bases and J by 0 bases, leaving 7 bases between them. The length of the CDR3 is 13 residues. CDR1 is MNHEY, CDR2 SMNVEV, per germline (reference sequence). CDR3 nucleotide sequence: TGTGCCAGCAGCCACGGTAGCACAGATACGCAGTATTTT. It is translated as CASSHGSTDTQYF.

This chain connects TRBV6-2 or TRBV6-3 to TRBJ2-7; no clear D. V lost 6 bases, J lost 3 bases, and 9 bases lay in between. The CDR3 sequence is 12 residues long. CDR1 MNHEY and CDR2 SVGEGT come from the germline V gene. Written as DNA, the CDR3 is TGTGCCAGCAGCTCTAGAATCTACGAGCAGTACTTC. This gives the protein CASSSRIYEQYF.

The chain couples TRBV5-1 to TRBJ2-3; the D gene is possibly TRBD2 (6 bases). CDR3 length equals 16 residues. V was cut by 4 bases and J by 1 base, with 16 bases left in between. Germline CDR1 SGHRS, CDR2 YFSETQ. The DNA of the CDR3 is TGCGCCAGCAGCCCCTCTCCGGGGGACGGCACAGATACGCAGTATTTT. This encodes CASSPSPGDGTDTQYF.

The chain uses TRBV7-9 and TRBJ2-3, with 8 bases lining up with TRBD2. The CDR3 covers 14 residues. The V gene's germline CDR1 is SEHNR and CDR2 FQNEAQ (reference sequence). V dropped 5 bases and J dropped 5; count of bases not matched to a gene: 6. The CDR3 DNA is TGTGCCAGCAGCAGCGGGACTAGTGGAGATACGCAGTATTTT. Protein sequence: CASSSGTSGDTQYF. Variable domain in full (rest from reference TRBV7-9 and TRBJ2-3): DTGVSQNPRHKITKRGQNVTFRCDPISEHNRLYWYRQTLGQGPEFLTYFQNEAQLEKSRLLSDRFSAERPKGSFSTLEIQRTEQGDSAMYLCASSSGTSGDTQYFGPGTRLTVL.

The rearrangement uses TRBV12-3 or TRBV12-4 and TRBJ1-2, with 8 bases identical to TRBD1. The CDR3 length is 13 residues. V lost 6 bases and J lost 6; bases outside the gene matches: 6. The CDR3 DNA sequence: TGTGCCAGCAGATTTGGACAGGGAGATGGCTACACCTTC. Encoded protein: CASRFGQGDGYTF.

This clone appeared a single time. In DNA form, the CDR3 reads TGTGCCAGCAGTTTAGCGGGGCTCCAAGAGACCCAGTACTTC. It translates to CASSLAGLQETQYF. The chain combines TRBV27 with TRBJ2-5; D is perhaps TRBD2 (6 bases). This CDR3 is built from 14 residues. The germline CDR1 and CDR2 sequences are MNHEY and SMNVEV (reference sequence). Trimming shortened V by 2 bases and J by 1 base, and 8 bases separated the two germline ends.

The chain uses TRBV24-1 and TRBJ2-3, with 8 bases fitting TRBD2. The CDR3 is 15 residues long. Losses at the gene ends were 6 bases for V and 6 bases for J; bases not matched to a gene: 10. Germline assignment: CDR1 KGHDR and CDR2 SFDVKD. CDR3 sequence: CATSSGLAALDTQYF. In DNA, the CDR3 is TGTGCCACCAGTTCAGGACTAGCTGCTCTCGATACGCAGTATTTT.

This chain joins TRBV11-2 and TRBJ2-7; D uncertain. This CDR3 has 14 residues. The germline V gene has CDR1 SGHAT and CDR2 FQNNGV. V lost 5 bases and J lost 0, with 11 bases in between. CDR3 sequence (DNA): TGTGCCAGCAGCCCCCAGCGTAACTCCTACGAGCAGTACTTC. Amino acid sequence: CASSPQRNSYEQYF. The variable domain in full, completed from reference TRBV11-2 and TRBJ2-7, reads EAGVAQSPRYKIIEKRQSVAFWCNPISGHATLYWYQQILGQGPKLLIQFQNNGVVDDSQLPKDRFSAERLKGVDSTLKIQPAKLEDSAVYLCASSPQRNSYEQYFGPGTRLTVT.

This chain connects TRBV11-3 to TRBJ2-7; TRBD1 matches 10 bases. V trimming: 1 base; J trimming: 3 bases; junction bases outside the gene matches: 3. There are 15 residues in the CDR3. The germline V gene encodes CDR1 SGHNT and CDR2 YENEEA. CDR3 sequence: CASSLGGDRGYEQYF. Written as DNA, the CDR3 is TGTGCCAGCAGCTTAGGAGGGGACAGGGGCTACGAGCAGTACTTC. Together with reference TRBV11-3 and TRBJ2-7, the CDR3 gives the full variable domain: EAGVVQSPRYKIIEKKQPVAFWCNPISGHNTLYWYLQNLGQGPELLIRYENEEAVDDSQLPKDRFSAERLKGVDSTLKIQPAELGDSAVYLCASSLGGDRGYEQYFGPGTRLTVT.

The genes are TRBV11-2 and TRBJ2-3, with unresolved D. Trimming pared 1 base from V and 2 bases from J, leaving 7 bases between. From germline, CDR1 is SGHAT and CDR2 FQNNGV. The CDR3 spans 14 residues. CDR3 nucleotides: TGTGCCAGCAGCTTAGTTTTAAACACAGATACGCAGTATTTT. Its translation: CASSLVLNTDTQYF.

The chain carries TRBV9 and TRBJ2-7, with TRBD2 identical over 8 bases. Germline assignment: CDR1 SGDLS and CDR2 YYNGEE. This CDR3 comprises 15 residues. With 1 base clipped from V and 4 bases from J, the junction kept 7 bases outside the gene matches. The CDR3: CASSVTGGPGYEQYF. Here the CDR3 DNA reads TGTGCCAGCAGCGTAACGGGAGGGCCGGGGTACGAGCAGTACTTC.

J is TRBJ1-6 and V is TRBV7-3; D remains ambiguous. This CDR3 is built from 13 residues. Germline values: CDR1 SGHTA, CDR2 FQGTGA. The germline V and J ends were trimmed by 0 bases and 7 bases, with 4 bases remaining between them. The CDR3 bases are TGTGCCAGCAGCTTAACGAGAAATTCACCCCTCCACTTT. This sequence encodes CASSLTRNSPLHF.